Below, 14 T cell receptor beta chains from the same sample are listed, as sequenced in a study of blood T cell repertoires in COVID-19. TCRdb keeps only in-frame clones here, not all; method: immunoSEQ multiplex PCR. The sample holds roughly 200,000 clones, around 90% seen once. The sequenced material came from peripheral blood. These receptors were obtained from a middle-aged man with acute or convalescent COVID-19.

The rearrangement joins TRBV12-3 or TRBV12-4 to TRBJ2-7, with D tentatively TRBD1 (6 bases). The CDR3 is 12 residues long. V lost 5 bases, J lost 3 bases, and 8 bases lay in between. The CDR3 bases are TGTGCCAGCAGTCCCAGGGGCTACGAGCAGTACTTC. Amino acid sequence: CASSPRGYEQYF.

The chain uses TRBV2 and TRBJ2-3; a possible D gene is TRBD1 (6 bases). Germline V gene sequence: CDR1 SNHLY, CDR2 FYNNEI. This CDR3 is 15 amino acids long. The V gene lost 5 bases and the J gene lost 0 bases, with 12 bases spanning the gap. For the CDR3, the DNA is TGTGCCAGCAGTAAACAGGGAGTTAGCACAGATACGCAGTATTTT. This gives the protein CASSKQGVSTDTQYF.

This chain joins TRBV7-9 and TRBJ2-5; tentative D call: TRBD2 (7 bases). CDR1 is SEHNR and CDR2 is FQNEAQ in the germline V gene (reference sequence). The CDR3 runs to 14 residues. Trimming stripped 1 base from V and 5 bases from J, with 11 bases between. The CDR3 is CASSLGGGRETQYF. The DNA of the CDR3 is TGTGCCAGCAGCTTAGGGGGGGGGCGTGAGACCCAGTACTTC.

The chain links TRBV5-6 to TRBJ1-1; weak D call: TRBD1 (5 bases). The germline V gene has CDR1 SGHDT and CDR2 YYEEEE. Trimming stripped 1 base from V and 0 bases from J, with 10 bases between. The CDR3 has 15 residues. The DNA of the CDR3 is TGTGCCAGCAGCTTGTGGGGGGTTATGAACACTGAAGCTTTCTTT. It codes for CASSLWGVMNTEAFF.

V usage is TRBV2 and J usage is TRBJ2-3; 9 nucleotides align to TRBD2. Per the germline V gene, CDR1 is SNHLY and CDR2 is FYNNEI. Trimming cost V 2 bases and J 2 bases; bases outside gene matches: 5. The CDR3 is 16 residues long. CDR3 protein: CASSEYSGGYTDTQYF. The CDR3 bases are TGTGCCAGCAGTGAATATAGCGGGGGTTACACAGATACGCAGTATTTT.

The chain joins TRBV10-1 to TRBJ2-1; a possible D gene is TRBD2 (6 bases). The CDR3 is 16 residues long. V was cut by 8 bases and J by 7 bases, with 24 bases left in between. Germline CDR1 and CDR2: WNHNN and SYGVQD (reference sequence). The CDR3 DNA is TGCGCCAGCTCCGATTTCGGCGGGACCGGGCGGAATGAGCAGTTCTTC. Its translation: CASSDFGGTGRNEQFF.

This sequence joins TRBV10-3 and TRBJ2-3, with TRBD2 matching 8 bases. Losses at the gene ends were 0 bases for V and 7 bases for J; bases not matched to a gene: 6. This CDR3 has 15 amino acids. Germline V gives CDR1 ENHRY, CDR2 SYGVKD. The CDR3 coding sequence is TGTGCCATCAGTGAGTCAAACGGGGGGGGAAATACGCAGTATTTT. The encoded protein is CAISESNGGGNTQYF.

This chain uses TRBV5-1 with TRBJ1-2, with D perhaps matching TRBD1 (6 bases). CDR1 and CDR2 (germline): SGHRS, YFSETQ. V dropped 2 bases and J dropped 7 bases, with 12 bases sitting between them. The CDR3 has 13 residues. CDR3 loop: CASSFRQASGYTF. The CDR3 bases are TGCGCCAGCAGCTTCAGACAGGCATCTGGCTACACCTTC.

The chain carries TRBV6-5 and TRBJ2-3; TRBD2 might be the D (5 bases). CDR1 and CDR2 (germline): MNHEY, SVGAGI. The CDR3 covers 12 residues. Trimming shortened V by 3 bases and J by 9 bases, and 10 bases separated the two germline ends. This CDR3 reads CASSYEGSTQYF. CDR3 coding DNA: TGTGCCAGCAGTTATGAGGGCAGCACGCAGTATTTT.

CDR3 DNA: TGTGCCAGCAGCATGGACCCTATCTATAATTCACCCCTCCACTTT. Its protein is CASSMDPIYNSPLHF. The J gene is TRBJ1-6, the V gene TRBV5-5, with D unresolved. Deletions cut 4 bases from V and 3 bases from J, with 11 bases between. The CDR3 loop spans 15 amino acids. Germline CDR1 SGHKS, CDR2 YYEKEE (reference sequence).

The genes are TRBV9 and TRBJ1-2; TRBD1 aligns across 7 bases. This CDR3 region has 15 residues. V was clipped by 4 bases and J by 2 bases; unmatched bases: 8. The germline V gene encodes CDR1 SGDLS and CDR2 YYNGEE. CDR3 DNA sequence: TGTGCCAGCAGCCCCAGGACAGGCTCGAACTATGGCTACACCTTC. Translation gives CASSPRTGSNYGYTF. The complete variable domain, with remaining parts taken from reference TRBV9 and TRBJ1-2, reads DSGVTQTPKHLITATGQRVTLRCSPRSGDLSVYWYQQSLDQGLQFLIQYYNGEERAKGNILERFSAQQFPDLHSELNLSSLELGDSALYFCASSPRTGSNYGYTFGSGTRLTVV.

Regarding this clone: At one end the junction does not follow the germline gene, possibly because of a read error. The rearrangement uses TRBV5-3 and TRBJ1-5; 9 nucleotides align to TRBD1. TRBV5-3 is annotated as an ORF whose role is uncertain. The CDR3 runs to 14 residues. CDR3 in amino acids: CARSLEGNRGLLNF. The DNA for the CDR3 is TGTGCCAGAAGCTTGGAGGGAAACAGGGGGCTGCTTAATTTT.

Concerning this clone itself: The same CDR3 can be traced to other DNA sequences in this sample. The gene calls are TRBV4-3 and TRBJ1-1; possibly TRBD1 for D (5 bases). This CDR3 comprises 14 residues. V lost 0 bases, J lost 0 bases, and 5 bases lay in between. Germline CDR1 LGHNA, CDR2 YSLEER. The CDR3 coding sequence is TGCGCCAGCAGCCAAGACAGGGTGAACACTGAAGCTTTCTTT. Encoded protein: CASSQDRVNTEAFF.

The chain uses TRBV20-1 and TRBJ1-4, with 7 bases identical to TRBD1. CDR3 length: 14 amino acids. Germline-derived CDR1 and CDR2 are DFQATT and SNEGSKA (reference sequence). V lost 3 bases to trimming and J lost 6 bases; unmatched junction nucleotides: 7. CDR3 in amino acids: CSASPTGVDEKLFF. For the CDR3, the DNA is TGCAGTGCTAGTCCTACAGGGGTTGATGAAAAACTGTTTTTT.